Here is one T cell receptor (beta chain) with its context. Its cognate antigen is unknown. The data were obtained in a study of memory B cells and T cells in multiple sclerosis. Study-wide results and limits: Clone-set sizes differed between compartments, so shared clonotype counts needed normalization.

Separate sequencing covered autoproliferating (CFSE-dim) and non-proliferating (CFSE-high) T cells from stimulus-free culture. Fewer than 65 million CFSE-labeled PBMCs were cultured six to seven days unstimulated, then replicate wells were pooled. CFSE at roughly 0.5 uM labeled the PBMCs, which were then cultured unstimulated. Assay: immunoSEQ multiplex PCR; the TCRdb copy retains only in-frame clones and omits some. Of 30,000 to 40,000 clones listed, 86% were seen once; the top ten hold roughly 2.6%. V lost 8 bases, J lost 2 bases, and 13 bases lay in between. The CDR3 length is 13 residues. CDR1 ENHRY and CDR2 SYGVKD come from the germline V gene.

Input material: PBMCs from blood kept in culture. The chain couples TRBV10-3 to TRBJ2-7; tentatively, D is TRBD1 or TRBD2 (5 bases each). The origin of this receptor is a human donor with multiple sclerosis. CDR3 protein: CAISRDAPYEQYF. The CDR3 coding sequence is TGTGCCATCTCCCGGGACGCCCCCTACGAGCAGTACTTC.